The 26 T cell receptor beta chains below come from one sample, sequenced in a study of regulatory T cells in long-lasting Graves disease. The time point denotes: persistent/refractory GD, antithyroid drugs over 5 years with positive TRAb. TCR sequences were obtained from RNA taken from PBMCs. For TCR beta, libraries came from iRepertoire HTBI primers and Arm-PCR of CDR3 regions. TCRdb reprocessed the multiplex PCR reads with MiXCR, giving one entry per CDR3 protein. The sample holds fewer than 450,000 distinct CDR3 sequences; more than 20% are singletons and the top ten take around 20%. The sequences come from peripheral blood mononuclear cells (PBMCs), collected when the disease was refractory, from a patient treated with antithyroid drugs. These receptors originate from a female donor with Graves disease.

Concerning this clonotype itself: The CDR3 ends on some other residue instead of the conserved phenylalanine or tryptophan, so this is likely a read error. The chain joins TRBV6-2 or TRBV6-3 to TRBJ2-2, with no clear D. This CDR3 has 12 amino acids. V was clipped by 8 bases and J by 7 bases, with 11 bases between them. CDR1 and CDR2 (germline): MNHEY, SVGEGT. CDR3 nucleotides: TGTGCCAGCGGATTGCCCTTCGGGGAGCTGTTTTCT. It yields the protein CASGLPFGELFS.

In this sample, this clonotype turned up many times. The V gene is TRBV19, the J gene TRBJ1-2; no firm D call. The germline CDR1 and CDR2 sequences are LNHDA and SQIVND (reference sequence). V dropped 6 bases and J dropped 1 base, with 3 bases sitting between them. The CDR3 is made up of 11 amino acids. Written as DNA, the CDR3 is TGTGCCAGTAGAGATAACTATGGCTACACCTTC. It specifies CASRDNYGYTF.

The table lists this clonotype with a few counts. The chain employs TRBV7-2 and TRBJ1-2; 7 nucleotides agree with TRBD1. The CDR3 covers 16 residues. Trimming at V came to 1 base and at J to 5 bases, leaving 10 bases not matched to a gene. Germline CDR1 reads SGHTA; CDR2 reads FQGNSA. CDR3 residues: CASSLGAGQQTYGYTF. The CDR3 region has the DNA TGTGCCAGCAGCTTAGGAGCGGGACAGCAAACTTATGGCTACACCTTC.

This clonotype was found many times. The chain links TRBV20-1 to TRBJ2-5, with 11 bases aligning to TRBD1. The germline V gene encodes CDR1 DFQATT and CDR2 SNEGSKA (reference sequence). The CDR3 has 13 residues. CDR3 residues: CSAGQGAGETQYF. CDR3 nucleotides: TGCAGCGCCGGACAGGGGGCTGGGGAGACCCAGTACTTC.

J is TRBJ2-1 and V is TRBV19; 7 nucleotides match TRBD1. CDR1 and CDR2 from the germline V gene are LNHDA and SQIVND (reference sequence). This CDR3 contains 15 residues. V was pared by 6 bases and J by 0 bases, with 5 bases of the junction left unmatched. The CDR3 reads CASSRGTVSYNEQFF. In DNA, the CDR3 is TGTGCCAGTAGCAGGGGGACAGTCTCCTACAATGAGCAGTTCTTC.

The chain recombines TRBV2 with TRBJ2-3; the D gene is possibly TRBD2 (5 bases). Germline CDR1 and CDR2: SNHLY and FYNNEI. The V and J ends lost 10 bases and 3 bases respectively, with 17 bases between them. The CDR3 covers 14 residues. The CDR3 DNA reads TGTGCCACCATCCCCCGGGAAAAAACAGATACGCAGTATTTT. It yields the protein CATIPREKTDTQYF.

The table lists this clonotype with many counts. The rearrangement joins TRBV28 to TRBJ1-5; D not resolved. CDR3 length equals 13 residues. Germline-derived CDR1 and CDR2 are MDHEN and SYDVKM. The germline V and J ends were trimmed by 6 bases and 3 bases, with 9 bases remaining between them. The CDR3 sequence is CASRLQYNQPQHF. The CDR3 DNA reads TGTGCCAGCAGGTTACAGTACAATCAGCCCCAGCATTTT.

This clonotype was observed a handful of times. The chain joins TRBV14 to TRBJ2-4, with 7 bases aligning to TRBD2. Per germline, CDR1 SGHDN and CDR2 FVKESK. There are 16 residues in the CDR3. V lost 0 bases and J lost 6; bases outside the gene matches: 8. The CDR3 nucleotides read TGTGCCAGCAGCCAAGATCCGGGGGGTTTAGGAAACATTCAGTACTTC. Amino acids: CASSQDPGGLGNIQYF.

This clonotype was recorded many times. The gene calls are TRBV28 and TRBJ1-3; maybe TRBD1 (5 bases). Trimming stripped 5 bases from V and 8 bases from J, with 19 bases between. The CDR3 runs to 15 residues. The germline V gene encodes CDR1 MDHEN and CDR2 SYDVKM. DNA of the CDR3: TGTGCCAGCAGTCAAACCGGGGGTAGACTGGACACCATATATTTT. Amino acids: CASSQTGGRLDTIYF.

The V gene is TRBV7-2, the J gene TRBJ2-5; 8 nucleotides align to TRBD1. With V trimmed by 8 bases and J by 1 base, 3 bases remained unmatched. Per the germline V gene, CDR1 is SGHTA and CDR2 is FQGNSA. The CDR3 runs 13 residues. Written as DNA, the CDR3 is TGTGCCAGCGCCGGACAGGGCCAAGAGACCCAGTACTTC. Its protein product is CASAGQGQETQYF. Full variable domain (remainder filled in from reference TRBV7-2 and TRBJ2-5): GAGVSQSPSNKVTEKGKDVELRCDPISGHTALYWYRQSLGQGLEFLIYFQGNSAPDKSGLPSDRFSAERTGGSVSTLTIQRTQQEDSAVYLCASAGQGQETQYFGPGTRLLVL.

This clonotype was observed a few times. The chain joins TRBV4-1 to TRBJ2-2; D remains ambiguous. The CDR3 covers 11 residues. The V gene's germline CDR1 is MGHRA and CDR2 YSYEKL. The V and J ends lost 3 bases and 8 bases respectively, with 4 bases between them. This CDR3 reads CASSQWGELFF. The CDR3 DNA reads TGCGCCAGCAGCCAGTGGGGGGAGCTGTTTTTT.

This chain connects TRBV7-9 to TRBJ2-2; D could derive from TRBD1 or TRBD2 (5 bases each). Germline V gene lookup returns CDR1 SEHNR and CDR2 FQNEAQ (reference sequence). Trimming cost V 11 bases and J 4 bases, with 11 bases left between them. The CDR3 has 12 residues. Here the CDR3 reads CASLRGTGELFF. The CDR3 DNA reads as TGTGCCTCTTTGAGGGGCACCGGGGAGCTGTTTTTT. Filled out from reference TRBV7-9 and TRBJ2-2, the complete variable domain reads DTGVSQNPRHKITKRGQNVTFRCDPISEHNRLYWYRQTLGQGPEFLTYFQNEAQLEKSRLLSDRFSAERPKGSFSTLEIQRTEQGDSAMYLCASLRGTGELFFGEGSRLTVL.

This chain connects TRBV20-1 to TRBJ1-6; 9 bases are shared with TRBD1. V trimming: 3 bases; J trimming: 5 bases; junction bases outside the gene matches: 5. CDR1 DFQATT and CDR2 SNEGSKA come from the germline V gene (reference sequence). The CDR3 spans 15 residues. The CDR3 DNA reads TGCAGTGCTAGTCCCCGACAGGGGGATAATTCACCCCTCCACTTT. Its translation is CSASPRQGDNSPLHF.

The CDR3 protein is CATSDRTVQETQYF. The CDR3 DNA is TGTGCCACCAGTGACAGGACAGTCCAAGAGACCCAGTACTTC. J is TRBJ2-5 and V is TRBV24-1, with D possibly TRBD1 on 6 matching bases. Germline V lookup: CDR1 KGHDR, CDR2 SFDVKD. V dropped 4 bases and J dropped 1 base, with 9 bases sitting between them. The CDR3 runs to 14 residues.

This clonotype has at least ten counts. The chain carries TRBV12-3 or TRBV12-4 and TRBJ1-5, with TRBD1 matching over 8 bases. This CDR3 has 13 amino acids. V shed 5 bases, J shed 11 bases, and the junction held 8 bases outside the gene matches. The DNA of the CDR3 is TGTGCCAGCAGTGTGGGACAGGCTGGGGCCCAGCATTTT. Residues: CASSVGQAGAQHF.

This clonotype has a count of ten or more. V is TRBV28 and J is TRBJ2-7; possible D gene TRBD2, 7 bases. Germline loops: CDR1 MDHEN, CDR2 SYDVKM. The CDR3 spans 16 residues. V gave up 6 bases and J gave up 4 bases, with 22 bases separating them. This CDR3 is CASSTGGTRRGYEQYF. The DNA for the CDR3 is TGTGCCAGCAGCACCGGGGGGACACGCCGCGGGTACGAGCAGTACTTC.

This clonotype was observed a few times. The chain employs TRBV28 and TRBJ2-1, with 9 bases identical to TRBD1. The CDR3 is made up of 14 amino acids. CDR1 MDHEN and CDR2 SYDVKM come from the germline V gene. The junction had 0 bases not matched to a gene; V was cut back by 5 bases and J by 1 base. In DNA, the CDR3 is TGTGCCAGCAGTGACAGGGGGTCCTACAATGAGCAGTTCTTC. It codes for CASSDRGSYNEQFF.

In this sample, this clonotype turned up a few times. The chain combines TRBV7-9 with TRBJ1-2, with a possible D match to TRBD1 (6 bases). The CDR3 length is 14 residues. Germline V CDR1 and CDR2: SEHNR, FQNEAQ (reference sequence). V lost 5 bases and J 6 bases, leaving 16 bases between the germline ends. CDR3 bases: TGTGCCAGCAGCACGAAACAGGGACGCGATGGCTACACCTTC. Its translation is CASSTKQGRDGYTF.

In its sample, this clonotype was seen many times. J is TRBJ1-4 and V is TRBV30; D uncertain. Trimming took 5 bases from V and 7 from J, leaving 8 bases between them. Per germline, CDR1 GTSNPN and CDR2 SVGIG (reference sequence). The CDR3 contains 11 residues. Here the CDR3 DNA reads TGTGCCTGGGGTATTCGTGAAAAACTGTTTTTT. Its translation is CAWGIREKLFF.

This clonotype was picked up a small number of times. This rearrangement joins TRBV7-2 to TRBJ2-2, with D unclear. CDR3 length: 15 residues. Trimming removed 2 bases at V and 1 base at J, with 8 bases between. Per germline, CDR1 SGHTA and CDR2 FQGNSA. The CDR3 protein is CASSLPWGNTGELFF. The CDR3 DNA follows: TGTGCCAGCAGCTTACCCTGGGGGAACACCGGGGAGCTGTTTTTT.

The V and J genes are TRBV29-1 and TRBJ1-2; weak D call: TRBD1 (6 bases). Germline loops: CDR1 SQVTM, CDR2 ANQGSEA. V shed 4 bases and J shed 0 bases, with 12 bases lying between them. CDR3 length: 14 amino acids. The CDR3 DNA reads TGCAGCGTTGGGGGGCAGGCAGCTAACTATGGCTACACCTTC. Its translation: CSVGGQAANYGYTF.

Concerning this clonotype: This may come from a read error, since a much larger clone is one base off. J is TRBJ2-5 and V is TRBV13; 9 bases match TRBD1. Germline V CDR1 and CDR2: PRHDT, FYEKMQ (reference sequence). CDR3 length: 14 residues. The CDR3 sequence is CASSRGQGKETRYF. The CDR3 DNA reads as TGTGCCAGCAGTCGGGGACAGGGAAAAGAGACCCGGTACTTC.

The chain carries TRBV7-8 and TRBJ2-7; the match to TRBD1 covers 7 bases. The CDR3 runs 17 residues. Per the germline V gene, CDR1 is SGHVS and CDR2 is FQNEAQ. J gave up 2 bases and V 6 bases, and 16 bases lay outside the gene matches. CDR3 loop: CASSREAPQGLTYEQYF. The CDR3 nucleotides read TGTGCCAGCAGTCGAGAAGCCCCACAGGGGCTCACCTACGAGCAGTACTTC.

This clonotype was detected many times. Here the CDR3 reads CASSPGLAGPKNIQYF. The CDR3 DNA reads TGTGCCAGCAGTCCGGGACTAGCGGGGCCCAAAAACATTCAGTACTTC. This sequence joins TRBV28 and TRBJ2-4; 13 positions agree with TRBD2. The V gene's germline CDR1 is MDHEN and CDR2 SYDVKM. J lost 2 bases, V lost 5 bases, and 3 bases had no gene match. CDR3 size: 16 residues.

In its sample, this clonotype was seen many times. The chain has TRBV20-1 and TRBJ1-2, with 7 nucleotides matching TRBD1. The CDR3 has 12 amino acids. Germline CDR1 DFQATT, CDR2 SNEGSKA (reference sequence). Trimming removed 5 bases from V and 5 bases from J; junction bases left unmatched: 5. CDR3 sequence: CSALQGWYGYTF. As DNA, the CDR3 is TGCAGTGCTTTACAGGGGTGGTATGGCTACACCTTC.

This clonotype was counted ten times or more. The chain joins TRBV12-3 or TRBV12-4 to TRBJ2-5; D is unresolved. V dropped 2 bases and J dropped 5 bases, with 9 bases sitting between them. This CDR3 contains 13 residues. The CDR3 region is CASSLMVSETQYF. DNA of the CDR3: TGTGCCAGCAGTTTAATGGTCTCCGAGACCCAGTACTTC.